The present TCR beta chain was sequenced within a study of a mutant IDH1 vaccine in newly diagnosed glioma. The wider study: Of the patients given treatment, about 62% were male and approximately 38% were female, and a mean age of about 44 years was recorded. Patients got radiotherapy, temozolomide, or both beforehand, and most got both.

The time point was: week 11, during vaccination. The investigators gave 300 ug of mutant IDH1 20-mer peptide in each vaccine dose, together with topical imiquimod. Some clones are missing from TCRdb's copy, which holds only in-frame ones; the method was immunoSEQ multiplex PCR. The sample lists approximately 25,000 clones, about 77% occurring once. A note on this clone: Antigen: not known.

Germline loops: CDR1 MGHRA, CDR2 YSYEKL. The CDR3 runs 16 residues. V lost 0 bases and J lost 4, with 12 bases in between. The sample in question was PBMCs, obtained from a glioma patient whose treatment included an IDH1 peptide vaccine. The origin of this receptor is a woman in her late teens or twenties with glioma. The chain joins TRBV4-1 to TRBJ2-2; the D gene is possibly TRBD1 (6 bases). This CDR3 is CASSQDRQGTTGELFF. CDR3 in DNA: TGCGCCAGCAGCCAAGACCGGCAGGGGACCACCGGGGAGCTGTTTTTT.